Each of the 20 T cell receptor beta chains below was sequenced from the same sample in a study of CD8 T cells in ankylosing spondylitis. Notes on the study in general: Seemingly characteristic of ankylosing spondylitis blood was a TCR beta motif consisting of roughly 8 highly homologous variants.

TCRdb re-analysed the 5' RACE reads in MiXCR, keeping a single row per CDR3 protein. In the table there are about 390,000 distinct CDR3 sequences, 20% to 25% of which are singletons. For these TCRs, the target antigens are not known. Material: blood, either unsorted or a sorted T cell fraction (not recorded which). The receptors come from a male donor with ankylosing spondylitis.

This sequence joins TRBV12-3 or TRBV12-4 and TRBJ2-7, with no clear D. V gave up 3 bases and J gave up 8 bases, with 8 bases separating them. The CDR3 covers 11 residues. The DNA of the CDR3 is TGTGCCAGCAGTTTGTGGGGAAAGCAGTACTTC. Residues: CASSLWGKQYF.

Only a few counts were recorded for this clonotype. V usage is TRBV28 and J usage is TRBJ2-1, with TRBD1 identical over 8 bases. V trimming: 1 base; J trimming: 5 bases; junction bases outside the gene matches: 7. The CDR3 has 16 residues. Germline loops: CDR1 MDHEN, CDR2 SYDVKM. The CDR3 protein is CASSLSQGASHNEQFF. CDR3 nucleotides: TGTGCCAGCAGTTTATCCCAGGGGGCGTCCCACAATGAGCAGTTCTTC.

The CDR3 spells CASSRKLAGETQYF. CDR3 nucleotides: TGTGCCAGCAGCCGCAAGCTAGCGGGAGAGACCCAGTACTTC. The V and J genes are TRBV3-1 and TRBJ2-5; 8 bases are shared with TRBD2. J gave up 4 bases and V 4 bases, and 5 bases lay outside the gene matches. Germline loops: CDR1 LGHDT, CDR2 YNNKEL (reference sequence). The CDR3 is made up of 14 amino acids.

The table lists this clonotype with a few counts. This rearrangement joins TRBV4-1 to TRBJ1-5; TRBD1 is a possible D gene (5 bases). The V end lost 4 bases, the J end lost 0 bases, and 7 bases lay between the germline ends. Germline CDR1 is MGHRA and CDR2 is YSYEKL. The CDR3 runs to 14 residues. The CDR3 DNA reads TGCGCCAGCAGCCTGACAGTTAGCAATCAGCCCCAGCATTTT. It yields the protein CASSLTVSNQPQHF.

The gene calls are TRBV4-1 and TRBJ2-1, with 7 bases that match TRBD2. This CDR3 region has 15 residues. Looked up from germline, CDR1 is MGHRA and CDR2 is YSYEKL. V shed 8 bases and J 8 bases; nucleotides not matched to a gene: 15. CDR3 DNA sequence: TGCGCCAGCGGACGTTTTGGCGGGGGACCGTATGAGCAGTTCTTC. Encoded protein: CASGRFGGGPYEQFF.

This clonotype was seen just once. The chain is built from TRBV5-1 and TRBJ2-7, with D possibly being TRBD2 (7 bases). Germline V lookup: CDR1 SGHRS, CDR2 YFSETQ. V shed 7 bases and J shed 6 bases, with 23 bases lying between them. The CDR3 is 15 residues long. The CDR3 region is CASPEGGTLGSEQYF. CDR3 bases: TGCGCCAGCCCCGAGGGGGGGACATTGGGGTCCGAGCAGTACTTC.

The V gene is TRBV6-5, the J gene TRBJ1-5; 9 nucleotides agree with TRBD1. Germline V lookup: CDR1 MNHEY, CDR2 SVGAGI. The CDR3 contains 16 residues. Trimming cost V 2 bases and J 6 bases; bases outside gene matches: 8. The CDR3 is CASSYRQQGAGQPQHF. CDR3 in DNA: TGTGCCAGCAGTTACCGACAACAGGGGGCTGGTCAGCCCCAGCATTTT.

This sequence joins TRBV9 and TRBJ1-2, with D possibly matching TRBD1 (6 bases). CDR3 size: 15 residues. CDR1 is SGDLS and CDR2 is YYNGEE in the germline V gene. Trimming removed 0 bases at V and 1 base at J, with 10 bases between. The CDR3 DNA reads TGTGCCAGCAGCGTAGAGGGGGAGGTTAACTATGGCTACACCTTC. The encoded protein is CASSVEGEVNYGYTF.

A word on this clonotype: The conserved phenylalanine or tryptophan normally closing the CDR3 is absent here, so this likely arose from a read error. The limits of the CDR3 on the DNA are not certain, so only TCRdb's listed CDR3 is given. The chain combines TRBV20-1 with TRBJ1-2. The CDR3 is 9 residues long, ends included. Germline V gene lookup returns CDR1 DFQATT and CDR2 SNEGSKA (reference sequence). The CDR3 region is CSARDIPIQ.

The chain links TRBV2 to TRBJ2-3; TRBD2 aligns across 14 bases. Germline loops: CDR1 SNHLY, CDR2 FYNNEI. The ends lost 5 bases at V and 4 bases at J; junction bases unmatched: 2. CDR3 length: 15 amino acids. CDR3 in DNA: TGTGCCAGCAGTAAGACTAGCGGGAGGGCAGATACGCAGTATTTT. The encoded protein is CASSKTSGRADTQYF.

This clonotype was picked up a small number of times. The chain is built from TRBV5-1 and TRBJ1-1; 11 bases are shared with TRBD1. Germline CDR1 and CDR2: SGHRS and YFSETQ. Trimming at V came to 4 bases and at J to 4 bases, leaving 3 bases not matched to a gene. The CDR3 has 14 residues. The CDR3 coding sequence is TGCGCCAGCAGCCGGACAGGGGGCATCACTGAAGCTTTCTTT. This sequence encodes CASSRTGGITEAFF.

This rearrangement joins TRBV5-5 to TRBJ2-2; 8 bases align to TRBD2. The trim removed 3 bases at V and 6 bases at J, leaving 10 bases unmatched. Germline V gene lookup returns CDR1 SGHKS and CDR2 YYEKEE (reference sequence). The CDR3 length is 16 residues. CDR3 in DNA: TGTGCCAGCAGCTGGGAGCTAGCGGGCCGGGCCGGGGAGCTGTTTTTT. It translates to CASSWELAGRAGELFF.

The CDR3 bases are TGTGCCAGCAGCTTAGTGACAGGGAACGGAATTGGGTCACCCCTCCACTTT. Translation gives CASSLVTGNGIGSPLHF. The genes are TRBV7-8 and TRBJ1-6; TRBD1 agrees at 7 bases. The V segment lost 1 base and the J segment 10 bases; nucleotides outside the gene matches: 13. The CDR3 is 17 residues long. Germline loops: CDR1 SGHVS, CDR2 FQNEAQ.

This sequence joins TRBV7-9 and TRBJ1-3; D may be TRBD1 (5 bases). Trimming removed 3 bases from V and 0 bases from J, with 12 bases in between. The germline V gene has CDR1 SEHNR and CDR2 FQNEAQ (reference sequence). This CDR3 is 16 amino acids long. For the CDR3, the DNA is TGTGCCAGCAGCTTCTCGACAGCCTCCTCTGGAAACACCATATATTTT. Protein product: CASSFSTASSGNTIYF.

The chain employs TRBV27 and TRBJ1-1; 8 positions agree with TRBD1. The CDR3 loop spans 14 amino acids. V trimming: 5 bases; J trimming: 5 bases; junction bases outside the gene matches: 7. Germline-derived CDR1 and CDR2 are MNHEY and SMNVEV (reference sequence). CDR3 nucleotides: TGTGCCAGCAGTCCATGGACAGGGAGGACTGAAGCTTTCTTT. This encodes CASSPWTGRTEAFF.

This clonotype was found a few times. The genes are TRBV29-1 and TRBJ2-3; D gene ambiguous. This CDR3 region has 12 residues. CDR1 and CDR2 from the germline V gene are SQVTM and ANQGSEA. Trimming took off 5 bases at V and 3 bases at J, with 9 bases between the two ends. The CDR3 region is CSVRAGTDTQYF. The CDR3 region has the DNA TGCAGCGTTCGGGCCGGTACAGATACGCAGTATTTT.

This clonotype was seen many times. This chain links TRBV12-3 or TRBV12-4 with TRBJ2-1; 12 bases match TRBD2. J was trimmed by 4 bases and V by 4 bases; bases with no gene match: 2. The CDR3 totals 15 residues. The CDR3 loop reads CASSSLAGGYNEQFF. CDR3 bases: TGTGCCAGCAGTTCCCTAGCGGGAGGGTACAATGAGCAGTTCTTC.

The V gene is TRBV28, the J gene TRBJ1-3; D is uncertain. V was shortened by 8 bases and J by 2 bases, with 16 bases between the two germline ends. The CDR3 spans 15 residues. CDR1 is MDHEN, CDR2 SYDVKM, per germline. DNA of the CDR3: TGTGCCAGCTCAACACCCAGCGTTCCTGGAAACACCATATATTTT. Translating gives CASSTPSVPGNTIYF.

The chain links TRBV7-3 to TRBJ2-3, with 12 nucleotides matching TRBD2. V shed 0 bases and J 3 bases; nucleotides not matched to a gene: 1. The CDR3 has 16 amino acids. The V gene's germline CDR1 is SGHTA and CDR2 FQGTGA. CDR3 nucleotides: TGTGCCAGCAGCTTAACCGGGACTAGCGGGACAGATACGCAGTATTTT. As protein: CASSLTGTSGTDTQYF.

This clonotype was detected a few times. The V call is TRBV10-3, the J call TRBJ2-2; D not certain. Germline CDR1 ENHRY, CDR2 SYGVKD. V lost 0 bases, J lost 1 base, and 6 bases lay in between. This CDR3 has 15 amino acids. CDR3 bases: TGTGCCATCAGTGAGTCACCGGGGAACACCGGGGAGCTGTTTTTT. Translation: CAISESPGNTGELFF.